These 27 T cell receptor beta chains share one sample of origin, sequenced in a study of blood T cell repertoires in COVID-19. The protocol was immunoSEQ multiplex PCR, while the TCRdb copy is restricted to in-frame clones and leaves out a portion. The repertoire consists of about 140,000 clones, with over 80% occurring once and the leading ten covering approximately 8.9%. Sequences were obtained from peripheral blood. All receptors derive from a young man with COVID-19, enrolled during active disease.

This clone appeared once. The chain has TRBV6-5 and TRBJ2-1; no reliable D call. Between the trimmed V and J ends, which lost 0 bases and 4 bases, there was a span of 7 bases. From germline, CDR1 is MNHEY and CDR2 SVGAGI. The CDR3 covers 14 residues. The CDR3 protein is CASSYSSLYNEQFF. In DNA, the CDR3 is TGTGCCAGCAGTTACTCTTCCTTATACAATGAGCAGTTCTTC.

The CDR3 here is CASSQGAGVKVYNEQFF. The DNA for the CDR3 is TGTGCCAGCAGCCAAGGAGCGGGAGTAAAGGTTTACAATGAGCAGTTCTTC. The chain recombines TRBV14 with TRBJ2-1; 8 nucleotides agree with TRBD2. The ends lost 1 base at V and 4 bases at J; junction bases unmatched: 9. The CDR3 totals 17 residues. The germline CDR1 and CDR2 sequences are SGHDN and FVKESK.

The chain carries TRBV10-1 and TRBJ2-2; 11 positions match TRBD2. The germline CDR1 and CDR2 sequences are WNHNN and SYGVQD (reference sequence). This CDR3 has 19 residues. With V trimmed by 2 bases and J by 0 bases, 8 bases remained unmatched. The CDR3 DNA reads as TGCGCCAGCAGTGAGCTTCCGGGACTAGCGGAGACGAACACCGGGGAGCTGTTTTTT. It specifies CASSELPGLAETNTGELFF.

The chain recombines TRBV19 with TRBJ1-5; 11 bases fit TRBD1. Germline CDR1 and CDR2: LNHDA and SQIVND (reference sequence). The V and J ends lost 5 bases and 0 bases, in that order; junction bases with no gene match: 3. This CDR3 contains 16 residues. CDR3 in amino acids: CASSLGQGVSNQPQHF. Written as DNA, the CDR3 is TGTGCCAGTAGTTTGGGACAGGGGGTTAGCAATCAGCCCCAGCATTTT.

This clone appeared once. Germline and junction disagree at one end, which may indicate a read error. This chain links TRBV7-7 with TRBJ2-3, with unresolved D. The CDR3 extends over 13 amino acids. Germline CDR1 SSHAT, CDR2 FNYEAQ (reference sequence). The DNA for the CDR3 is TGTGCTAGCAGCTTAGAACACACAGATACGCAGTATTTT. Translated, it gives CASSLEHTDTQYF.

The CDR3 region is CSVKAGSSTDTQYF. Here the CDR3 DNA reads TGCAGCGTTAAGGCGGGGTCTAGCACAGATACGCAGTATTTT. This chain uses TRBV29-1 with TRBJ2-3; D perhaps matches TRBD2 (6 bases). This CDR3 is 14 amino acids long. Germline CDR1 is SQVTM and CDR2 is ANQGSEA. With 5 bases removed from V and 0 bases from J, the gap between germline ends came to 12 bases.

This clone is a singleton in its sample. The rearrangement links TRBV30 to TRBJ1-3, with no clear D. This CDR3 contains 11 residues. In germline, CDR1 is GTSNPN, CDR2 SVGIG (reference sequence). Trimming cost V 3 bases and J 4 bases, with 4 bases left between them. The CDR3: CAWRTGNTIYF. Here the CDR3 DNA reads TGTGCCTGGAGGACAGGAAACACCATATATTTT.

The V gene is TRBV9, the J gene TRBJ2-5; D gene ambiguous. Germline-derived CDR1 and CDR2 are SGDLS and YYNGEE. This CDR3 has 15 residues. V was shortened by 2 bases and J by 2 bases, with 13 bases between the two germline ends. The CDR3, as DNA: TGTGCCAGCAGCGTTTTAGACACACCTCAAGAGACCCAGTACTTC. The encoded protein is CASSVLDTPQETQYF.

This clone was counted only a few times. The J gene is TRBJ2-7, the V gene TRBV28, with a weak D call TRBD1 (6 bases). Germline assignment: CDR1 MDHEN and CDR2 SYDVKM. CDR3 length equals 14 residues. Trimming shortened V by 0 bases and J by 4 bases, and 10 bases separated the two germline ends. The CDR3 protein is CASSLWDSGYEQYF. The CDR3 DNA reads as TGTGCCAGCAGTTTATGGGACAGCGGATACGAGCAGTACTTC.

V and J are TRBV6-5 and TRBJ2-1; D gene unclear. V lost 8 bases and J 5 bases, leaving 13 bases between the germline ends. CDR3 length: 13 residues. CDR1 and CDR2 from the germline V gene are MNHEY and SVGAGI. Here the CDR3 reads CASGVGSNNEQFF. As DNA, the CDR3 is TGTGCCAGCGGAGTGGGTTCAAACAATGAGCAGTTCTTC.

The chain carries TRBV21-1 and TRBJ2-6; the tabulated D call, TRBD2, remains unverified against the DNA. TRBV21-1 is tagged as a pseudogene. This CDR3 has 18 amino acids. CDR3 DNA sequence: TGTGCCAGCAGCAAGGACGGGGGTGGATTCTTTGGGGCCAACGTCCTGACTTTC. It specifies CASSKDGGGFFGANVLTF.

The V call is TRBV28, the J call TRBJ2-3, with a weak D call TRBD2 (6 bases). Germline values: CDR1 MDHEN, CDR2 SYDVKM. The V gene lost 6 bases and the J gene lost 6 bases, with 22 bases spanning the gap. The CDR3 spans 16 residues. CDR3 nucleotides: TGTGCCAGCAGAGGGACGGGAGCTCGGGGAGGCGATACGCAGTATTTT. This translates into CASRGTGARGGDTQYF.

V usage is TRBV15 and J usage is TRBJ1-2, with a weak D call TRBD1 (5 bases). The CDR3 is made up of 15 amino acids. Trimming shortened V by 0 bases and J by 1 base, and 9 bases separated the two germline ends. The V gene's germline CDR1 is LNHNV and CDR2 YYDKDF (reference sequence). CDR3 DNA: TGTGCCACCAGCAGAGATCGGGGGGATAACTATGGCTACACCTTC. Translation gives CATSRDRGDNYGYTF.

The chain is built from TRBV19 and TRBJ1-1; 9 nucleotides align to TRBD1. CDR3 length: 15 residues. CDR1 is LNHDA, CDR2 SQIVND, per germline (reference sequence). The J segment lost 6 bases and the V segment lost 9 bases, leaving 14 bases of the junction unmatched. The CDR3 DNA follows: TGTGCCAGCAAAACATCTACAGGGGGCGCGTCTGAAGCTTTCTTT. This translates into CASKTSTGGASEAFF.

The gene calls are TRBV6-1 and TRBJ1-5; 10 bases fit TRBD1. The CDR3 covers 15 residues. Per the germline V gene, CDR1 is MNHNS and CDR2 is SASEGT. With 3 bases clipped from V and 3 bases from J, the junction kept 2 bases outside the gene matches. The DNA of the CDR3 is TGTGCCAGCAGTGAGGGACAGGGGATCAATCAGCCCCAGCATTTT. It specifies CASSEGQGINQPQHF.

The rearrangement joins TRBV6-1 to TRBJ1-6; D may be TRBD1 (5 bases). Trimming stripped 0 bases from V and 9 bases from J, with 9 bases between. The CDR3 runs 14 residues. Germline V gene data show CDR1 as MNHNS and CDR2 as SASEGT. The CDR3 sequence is CASSEALQGSPLHF. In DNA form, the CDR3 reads TGTGCCAGCAGTGAAGCGCTTCAGGGTTCACCCCTCCACTTT.

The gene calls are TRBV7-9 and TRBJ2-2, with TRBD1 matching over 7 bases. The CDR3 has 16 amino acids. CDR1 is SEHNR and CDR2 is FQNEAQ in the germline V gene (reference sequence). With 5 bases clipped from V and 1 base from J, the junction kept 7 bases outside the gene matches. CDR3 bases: TGTGCCAGCAGCCAAATCCGGACAGGGAACACCGGGGAGCTGTTTTTT. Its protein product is CASSQIRTGNTGELFF.

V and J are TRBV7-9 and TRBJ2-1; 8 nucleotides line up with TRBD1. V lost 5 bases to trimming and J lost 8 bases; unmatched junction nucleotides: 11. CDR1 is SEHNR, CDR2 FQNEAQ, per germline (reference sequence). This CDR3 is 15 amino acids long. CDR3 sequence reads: CASSRQGQPIDEQFF. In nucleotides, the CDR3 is TGTGCCAGCAGCCGACAGGGGCAACCGATCGATGAGCAGTTCTTC. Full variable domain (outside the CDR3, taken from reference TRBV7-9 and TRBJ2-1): DTGVSQNPRHKITKRGQNVTFRCDPISEHNRLYWYRQTLGQGPEFLTYFQNEAQLEKSRLLSDRFSAERPKGSFSTLEIQRTEQGDSAMYLCASSRQGQPIDEQFFGPGTRLTVL.

Written as DNA, the CDR3 is TGCGCCAGCAGCCTCAGATTGGCCGGGGCCAACGTCCTGACTTTC. Translated, it gives CASSLRLAGANVLTF. The chain combines TRBV5-1 with TRBJ2-6, with no clear D. The germline V gene encodes CDR1 SGHRS and CDR2 YFSETQ. There are 15 residues in the CDR3. Trimming took off 4 bases at V and 4 bases at J, with 12 bases between the two ends.

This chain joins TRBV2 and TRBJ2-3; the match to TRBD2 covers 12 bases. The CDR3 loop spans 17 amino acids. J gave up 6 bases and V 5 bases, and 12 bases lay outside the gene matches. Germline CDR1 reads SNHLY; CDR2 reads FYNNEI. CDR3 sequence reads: CASSSLAGGTSMDTQYF. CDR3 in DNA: TGTGCCAGCAGTAGCCTAGCGGGAGGGACCTCAATGGATACGCAGTATTTT.

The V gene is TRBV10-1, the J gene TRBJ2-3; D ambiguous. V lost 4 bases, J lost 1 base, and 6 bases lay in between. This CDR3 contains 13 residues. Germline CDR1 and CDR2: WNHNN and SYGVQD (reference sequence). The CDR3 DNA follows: TGCGCCAGCAGTGGGCAGGGCACAGATACGCAGTATTTT. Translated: CASSGQGTDTQYF.

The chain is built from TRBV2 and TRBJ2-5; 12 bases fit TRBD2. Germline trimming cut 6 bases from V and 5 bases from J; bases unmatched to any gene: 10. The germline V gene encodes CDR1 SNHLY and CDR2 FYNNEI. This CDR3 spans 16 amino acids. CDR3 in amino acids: CASRGLAGGSGETQYF. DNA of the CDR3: TGTGCCAGCAGGGGGCTAGCGGGAGGGTCTGGGGAGACCCAGTACTTC. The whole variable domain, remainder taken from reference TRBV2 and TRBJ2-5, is EPEVTQTPSHQVTQMGQEVILRCVPISNHLYFYWYRQILGQKVEFLVSFYNNEISEKSEIFDDQFSVERPDGSNFTLKIRSTKLEDSAMYFCASRGLAGGSGETQYFGPGTRLLVL.

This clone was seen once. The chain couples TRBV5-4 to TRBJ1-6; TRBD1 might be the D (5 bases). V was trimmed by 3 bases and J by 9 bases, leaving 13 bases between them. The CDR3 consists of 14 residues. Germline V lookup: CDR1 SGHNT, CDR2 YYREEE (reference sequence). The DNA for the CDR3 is TGTGCCAGCAGCTCAAATTGGGGGGGTTCACCCCTCCACTTT. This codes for CASSSNWGGSPLHF.

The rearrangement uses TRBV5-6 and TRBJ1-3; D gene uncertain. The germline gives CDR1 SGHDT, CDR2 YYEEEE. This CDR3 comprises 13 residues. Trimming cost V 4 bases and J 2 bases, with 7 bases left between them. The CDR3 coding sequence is TGTGCCAGCAGCGATCGAGCTGGAAACACCATATATTTT. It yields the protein CASSDRAGNTIYF.

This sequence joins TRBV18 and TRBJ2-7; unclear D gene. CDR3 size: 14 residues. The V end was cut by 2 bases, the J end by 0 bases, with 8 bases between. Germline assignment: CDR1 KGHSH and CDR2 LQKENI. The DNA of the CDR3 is TGTGCCAGCTCACCATACCAGGACTCCTACGAGCAGTACTTC. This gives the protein CASSPYQDSYEQYF. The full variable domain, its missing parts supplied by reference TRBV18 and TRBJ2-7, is NAGVMQNPRHLVRRRGQEARLRCSPMKGHSHVYWYRQLPEEGLKFMVYLQKENIIDESGMPKERFSAEFPKEGPSILRIQQVVRGDSAAYFCASSPYQDSYEQYFGPGTRLTVT.

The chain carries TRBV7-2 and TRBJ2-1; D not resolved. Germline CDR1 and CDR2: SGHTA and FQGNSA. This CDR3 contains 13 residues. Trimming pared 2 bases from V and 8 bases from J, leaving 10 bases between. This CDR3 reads CASSLTRLDEQFF. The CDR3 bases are TGTGCCAGCAGCTTAACGAGGCTCGATGAGCAGTTCTTC.

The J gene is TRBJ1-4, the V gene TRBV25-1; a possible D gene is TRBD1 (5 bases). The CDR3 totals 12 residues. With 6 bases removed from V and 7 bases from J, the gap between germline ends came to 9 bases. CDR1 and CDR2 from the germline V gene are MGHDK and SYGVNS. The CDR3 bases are TGTGCCAGCAGCTGGGGCCCTGAAAAACTGTTTTTT. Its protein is CASSWGPEKLFF. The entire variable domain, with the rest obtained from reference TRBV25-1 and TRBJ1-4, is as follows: EADIYQTPRYLVIGTGKKITLECSQTMGHDKMYWYQQDPGMELHLIHYSYGVNSTEKGDLSSESTVSRIRTEHFPLTLESARPSHTSQYLCASSWGPEKLFFGSGTQLSVL.